This T cell receptor beta chain was profiled in a study of T cell clonotyping in hematopoietic cell transplantation. The assay was immunoSEQ multiplex PCR, and TCRdb's table has in-frame clones only and misses some. The sample lists 25,000 to 30,000 clones, approximately 94% occurring once. Time point indicated: recipient sample about 28 days before transplant, after cytoreduction. This clone appeared once. V was shortened by 0 bases and J by 7 bases, with 7 bases between the two germline ends. The CDR3 contains 13 residues. The V gene's germline CDR1 is SGHDT and CDR2 YYEEEE. The chain links TRBV5-6 to TRBJ2-2; D is perhaps TRBD1 (5 bases). Sequencing used peripheral blood mononuclear cells, obtained before stem cell transplant. The origin of this receptor is a man over 45 with acute myeloid leukemia. Some clones in this sample may be carry-over from other donors' samples. The CDR3 reads CASSLGTFGELFF. The CDR3 DNA is TGTGCCAGCAGCTTGGGGACATTCGGGGAGCTGTTTTTT.